The 8 T cell receptor beta chains given below trace back to one sample, sequenced in a study of blood T cell repertoires in COVID-19. Clones were sequenced by immunoSEQ multiplex PCR, and TCRdb holds only the in-frame ones, with some missing. Of tens of thousands of clones listed, roughly nine tenths were seen once; the top ten hold approximately 8.1%. The sequenced sample was peripheral blood. These receptors were collected from a human donor in a cohort sampled during active COVID-19.

The gene calls are TRBV2 and TRBJ2-1, with 9 nucleotides matching TRBD2. Trimming removed 2 bases from V and 8 bases from J; junction bases left unmatched: 10. Germline assignment: CDR1 SNHLY and CDR2 FYNNEI. This CDR3 is built from 16 residues. For the CDR3, the DNA is TGTGCCAGCAGTGAACCCGGACTAGCGCTCGGTCATGAGCAGTTCTTC. It encodes CASSEPGLALGHEQFF.

This sequence joins TRBV11-2 and TRBJ2-1, with a tentative D call TRBD2 (6 bases). Germline V CDR1 and CDR2: SGHAT, FQNNGV. This CDR3 has 16 residues. V dropped 1 base and J dropped 0 bases, with 10 bases sitting between them. The chain's CDR3 is CASSLGVSGSYNEQFF. In DNA, the CDR3 is TGTGCCAGCAGCTTAGGGGTTAGCGGCTCCTACAATGAGCAGTTCTTC.

V usage is TRBV15 and J usage is TRBJ2-7; D is uncertain. Germline V gene data show CDR1 as LNHNV and CDR2 as YYDKDF (reference sequence). Trimming removed 1 base at V and 0 bases at J, with 16 bases between. This CDR3 spans 17 amino acids. The CDR3 DNA reads TGTGCCACCAGCAGAGGATCCGGAGAGCCGAGCTCCTACGAGCAGTACTTC. This translates into CATSRGSGEPSSYEQYF.

V usage is TRBV6-5 and J usage is TRBJ2-7; TRBD1 might be the D (5 bases). Looked up from germline, CDR1 is MNHEY and CDR2 is SVGAGI. The CDR3 is 14 amino acids. V shed 6 bases and J shed 0 bases, with 12 bases lying between them. For the CDR3, the DNA is TGTGCCAGCAGCTCCGACAGACCCTCCTACGAGCAGTACTTC. Amino acid sequence: CASSSDRPSYEQYF.

This rearrangement joins TRBV4-1 to TRBJ2-7; no clear D. The CDR3 is 14 residues long. V lost 0 bases, J lost 3 bases, and 9 bases lay in between. The germline gives CDR1 MGHRA, CDR2 YSYEKL. The CDR3 here is CASSQESQDYEQYF. The CDR3 bases are TGCGCCAGCAGCCAAGAGTCCCAGGACTACGAGCAGTACTTC.

The rearrangement uses TRBV27 and TRBJ2-7; D remains unclear. From germline, CDR1 is MNHEY and CDR2 SMNVEV (reference sequence). Trimming took 3 bases from V and 3 from J, leaving 6 bases between them. This CDR3 region has 12 residues. The DNA for the CDR3 is TGTGCCAGCAGTTTGAACTACTACGAGCAGTACTTC. It is translated as CASSLNYYEQYF.

CDR3 bases: TGTGCCAGCAGCTTAGTGCGGGGGAGCTACGAGCAGTACTTC. This codes for CASSLVRGSYEQYF. The chain is built from TRBV7-6 and TRBJ2-7; 7 bases agree with TRBD2. Germline trimming cut 1 base from V and 3 bases from J; bases unmatched to any gene: 3. The CDR3 totals 14 residues. Per germline, CDR1 SGHVS and CDR2 FNYEAQ.

The rearrangement joins TRBV11-2 to TRBJ1-5; D is perhaps TRBD1 (6 bases). Germline values: CDR1 SGHAT, CDR2 FQNNGV. Trimming removed 7 bases from V and 5 bases from J, with 12 bases in between. The CDR3 contains 13 residues. In nucleotides, the CDR3 is TGTGCCAGCATTGTGGACAGCCATCAGCCCCAGCATTTT. It codes for CASIVDSHQPQHF.